What follows are 9 T cell receptor beta chains derived from one specimen sequenced in a study of glioma-infiltrating T cells after dendritic cell vaccination. Clones were read by immunoSEQ multiplex PCR, and TCRdb kept only the in-frame ones, dropping some. The sample lists about 100,000 clones, around 80% occurring once. The specimen comprised blood, sampled before dendritic cell vaccination. The receptors here all came from a human donor with glioblastoma.

This chain joins TRBV7-2 and TRBJ1-5; D remains unclear. The ends were cut back, 4 bases at V and 7 bases at J, with 14 bases in the middle. The CDR3 has 14 residues. Germline V gene lookup returns CDR1 SGHTA and CDR2 FQGNSA. CDR3: CASSSPGSFQPQHF. DNA of the CDR3: TGTGCCAGCAGCTCCCCGGGGAGCTTCCAGCCCCAGCATTTT. Drawing the rest from reference TRBV7-2 and TRBJ1-5, the complete variable domain is GAGVSQSPSNKVTEKGKDVELRCDPISGHTALYWYRQSLGQGLEFLIYFQGNSAPDKSGLPSDRFSAERTGGSVSTLTIQRTQQEDSAVYLCASSSPGSFQPQHFGDGTRLSIL.

In its sample, this clone was seen a few times. This rearrangement joins TRBV10-3 to TRBJ2-1, with D possibly being TRBD2 (5 bases). This CDR3 has 15 residues. V gave up 1 base and J gave up 10 bases, with 17 bases separating them. In germline, CDR1 is ENHRY, CDR2 SYGVKD. The CDR3 coding sequence is TGTGCCATCAGTGAGTTGCGGGCCCCCGATTCAGAGCAGTTCTTC. Protein product: CAISELRAPDSEQFF.

The V gene is TRBV6-1, the J gene TRBJ1-2; D not resolved. Per the germline V gene, CDR1 is MNHNS and CDR2 is SASEGT. This CDR3 has 13 residues. Trimming left V 5 bases short and J 1 base short, with 8 bases between. The CDR3 loop reads CASSFQDNYGYTF. CDR3 coding DNA: TGTGCCAGCAGTTTTCAGGATAACTATGGCTACACCTTC.

The CDR3 DNA reads as TGTGCCAGCAGTTTGGGGGCGACTAATGAAAAACTGTTTTTT. Its protein product is CASSLGATNEKLFF. The chain has TRBV7-8 and TRBJ1-4; TRBD1 is a possible D gene (6 bases). Germline V gene data show CDR1 as SGHVS and CDR2 as FQNEAQ. Trimming shortened V by 6 bases and J by 2 bases, and 10 bases separated the two germline ends. The CDR3 is made up of 14 amino acids.

This clone was found once. This sequence joins TRBV5-1 and TRBJ2-1, with 8 positions matching TRBD2. J was trimmed by 10 bases and V by 1 base; bases with no gene match: 4. The CDR3 loop spans 13 amino acids. Germline V gene lookup returns CDR1 SGHRS and CDR2 YFSETQ. CDR3 in DNA: TGCGCCAGCAGCTTGTCGGCTAGCGGGGAGCAGTTCTTC. Amino acid sequence: CASSLSASGEQFF.

This clone was seen a single time. The chain couples TRBV4-1 to TRBJ2-3; possibly TRBD1 for D (6 bases). Germline CDR1 reads MGHRA; CDR2 reads YSYEKL. The ends were cut back, 1 base at V and 4 bases at J, with 24 bases in the middle. The CDR3 has 19 amino acids. The CDR3 coding sequence is TGCGCCAGCAGCCAAGTTCCTCTCCCTAGCAGGGGTCCGGCAGATACGCAGTATTTT. It encodes CASSQVPLPSRGPADTQYF.

This clone was seen a handful of times. The CDR3 nucleotides read TGTGCCAGCCACTGGGGTGCAGGGAATTCACCCCTCCACTTT. Encoded protein: CASHWGAGNSPLHF. This sequence joins TRBV6-1 and TRBJ1-6, with TRBD1 as a possible D gene (5 bases). CDR3 size: 14 residues. CDR1 MNHNS and CDR2 SASEGT come from the germline V gene. Trimming removed 8 bases at V and 7 bases at J, with 15 bases between.

The chain recombines TRBV6-1 with TRBJ2-3, with TRBD2 matching over 11 bases. Germline V gene sequence: CDR1 MNHNS, CDR2 SASEGT. Germline trimming cut 10 bases from V and 3 bases from J; bases unmatched to any gene: 9. The CDR3 runs to 15 residues. CDR3 region: CATPDGTSGTDTQYF. The CDR3, as DNA: TGTGCCACCCCCGACGGGACTAGCGGTACAGATACGCAGTATTTT.

This clone was seen only once. The V call is TRBV2, the J call TRBJ2-2; 7 nucleotides align to TRBD1. J lost 6 bases, V lost 2 bases, and 0 bases had no gene match. Germline V gene data show CDR1 as SNHLY and CDR2 as FYNNEI. This CDR3 has 13 amino acids. CDR3 sequence reads: CASSEQGAGELFF. In DNA form, the CDR3 reads TGTGCCAGCAGTGAACAGGGGGCCGGGGAGCTGTTTTTT.